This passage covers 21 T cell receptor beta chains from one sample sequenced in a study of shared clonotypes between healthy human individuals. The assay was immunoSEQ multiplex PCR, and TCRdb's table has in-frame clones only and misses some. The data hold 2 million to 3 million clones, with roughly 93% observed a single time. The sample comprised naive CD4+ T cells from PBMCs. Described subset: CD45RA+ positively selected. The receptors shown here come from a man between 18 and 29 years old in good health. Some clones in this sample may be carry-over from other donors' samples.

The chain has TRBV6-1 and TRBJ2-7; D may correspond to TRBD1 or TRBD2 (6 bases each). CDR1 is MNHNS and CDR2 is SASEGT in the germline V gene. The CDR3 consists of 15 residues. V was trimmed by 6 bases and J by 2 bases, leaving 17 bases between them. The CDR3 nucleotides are TGTGCCAGCAGGGAGGGGGAGGAGCTTCCCTACGAGCAGTACTTC. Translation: CASREGEELPYEQYF.

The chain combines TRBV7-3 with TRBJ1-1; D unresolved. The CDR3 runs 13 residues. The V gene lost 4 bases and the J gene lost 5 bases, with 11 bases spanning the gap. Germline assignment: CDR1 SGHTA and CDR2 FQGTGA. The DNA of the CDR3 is TGTGCCAGCAGCTCCTCATCGGGGACTGAAGCTTTCTTT. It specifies CASSSSSGTEAFF.

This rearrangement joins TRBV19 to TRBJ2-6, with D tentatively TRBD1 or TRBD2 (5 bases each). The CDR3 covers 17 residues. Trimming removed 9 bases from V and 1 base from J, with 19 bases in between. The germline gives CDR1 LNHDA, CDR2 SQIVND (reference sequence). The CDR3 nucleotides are TGTGCCAGCCATCTCAGAGGGACGTTGTCTGGGGCCAACGTCCTGACTTTC. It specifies CASHLRGTLSGANVLTF. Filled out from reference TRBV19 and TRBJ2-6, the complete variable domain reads DGGITQSPKYLFRKEGQNVTLSCEQNLNHDAMYWYRQDPGQGLRLIYYSQIVNDFQKGDIAEGYSVSREKKESFPLTVTSAQKNPTAFYLCASHLRGTLSGANVLTFGAGSRLTVL.

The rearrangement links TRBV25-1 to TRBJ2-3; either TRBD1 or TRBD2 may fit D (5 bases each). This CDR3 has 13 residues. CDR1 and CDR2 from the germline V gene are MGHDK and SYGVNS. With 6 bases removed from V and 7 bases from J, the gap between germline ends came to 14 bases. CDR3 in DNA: TGTGCCAGCAGCCCCATGGGGGTGTATACGCAGTATTTT. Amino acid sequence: CASSPMGVYTQYF.

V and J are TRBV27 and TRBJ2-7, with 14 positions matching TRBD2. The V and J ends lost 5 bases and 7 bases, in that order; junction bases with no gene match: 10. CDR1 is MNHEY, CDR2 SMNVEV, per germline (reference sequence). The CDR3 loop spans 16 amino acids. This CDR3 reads CASSLRTSGRPLEQYF. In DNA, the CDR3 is TGTGCCAGCAGTCTACGGACTAGCGGGAGGCCGCTGGAGCAGTACTTC.

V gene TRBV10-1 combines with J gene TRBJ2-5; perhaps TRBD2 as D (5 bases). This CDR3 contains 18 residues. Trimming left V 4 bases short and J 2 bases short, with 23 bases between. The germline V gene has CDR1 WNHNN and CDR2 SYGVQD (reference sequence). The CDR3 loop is CASSGAREVGRGQETQYF. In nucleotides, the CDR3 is TGCGCCAGCAGTGGAGCGAGGGAAGTGGGTCGGGGACAAGAGACCCAGTACTTC.

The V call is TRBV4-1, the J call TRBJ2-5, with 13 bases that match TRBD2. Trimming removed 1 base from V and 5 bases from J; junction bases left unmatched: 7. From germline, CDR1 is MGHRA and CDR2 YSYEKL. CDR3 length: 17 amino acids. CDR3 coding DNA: TGCGCCAGCAGCCAAGGAACTAGCGGGAGGGCCCAGGAGACCCAGTACTTC. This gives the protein CASSQGTSGRAQETQYF.

DNA for the CDR3: TGTGCCAGCAGTTTGGCCAGGGAAAAACTGTTTTTT. Its translation: CASSLAREKLFF. The genes are TRBV7-8 and TRBJ1-4; D remains unclear. Germline V CDR1 and CDR2: SGHVS, FQNEAQ. The V end was cut by 6 bases, the J end by 8 bases, with 10 bases between. The CDR3 contains 12 residues.

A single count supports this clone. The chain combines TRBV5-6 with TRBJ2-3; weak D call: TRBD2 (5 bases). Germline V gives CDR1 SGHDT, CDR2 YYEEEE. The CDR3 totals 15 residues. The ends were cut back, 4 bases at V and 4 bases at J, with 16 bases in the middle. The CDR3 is CASSQEVGLSDTQYF. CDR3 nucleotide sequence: TGTGCCAGCAGCCAGGAGGTCGGGCTGTCAGATACGCAGTATTTT.

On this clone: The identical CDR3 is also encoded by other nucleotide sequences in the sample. The CDR3 DNA sequence: TGTGCCAGCAGCGTATTGGGGACTACTTACAATGAGCAGTTCTTC. Its translation is CASSVLGTTYNEQFF. The chain uses TRBV9 and TRBJ2-1; 7 bases agree with TRBD2. With 1 base clipped from V and 4 bases from J, the junction kept 5 bases outside the gene matches. The CDR3 covers 15 residues. Germline CDR1 SGDLS, CDR2 YYNGEE.

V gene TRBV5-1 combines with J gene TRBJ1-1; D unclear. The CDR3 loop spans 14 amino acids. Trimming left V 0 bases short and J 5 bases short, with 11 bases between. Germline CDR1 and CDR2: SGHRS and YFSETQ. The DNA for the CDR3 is TGCGCCAGCAGCTTGGAAGGGTTTTGGACTGAAGCTTTCTTT. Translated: CASSLEGFWTEAFF.

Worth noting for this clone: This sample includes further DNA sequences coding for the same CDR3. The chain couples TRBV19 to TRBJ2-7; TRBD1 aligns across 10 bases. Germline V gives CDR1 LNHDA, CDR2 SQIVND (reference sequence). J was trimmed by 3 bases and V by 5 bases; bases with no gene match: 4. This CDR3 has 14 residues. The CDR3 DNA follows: TGTGCCAGTAGTCCCCGGACAGGGGGCTACGAGCAGTACTTC. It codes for CASSPRTGGYEQYF.

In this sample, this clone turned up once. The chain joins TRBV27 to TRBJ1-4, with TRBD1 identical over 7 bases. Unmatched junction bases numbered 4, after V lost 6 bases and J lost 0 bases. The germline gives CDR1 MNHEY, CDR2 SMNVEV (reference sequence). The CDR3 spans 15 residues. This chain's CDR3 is CASRRGLATNEKLFF. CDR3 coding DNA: TGTGCCAGCAGGAGGGGGCTTGCAACTAATGAAAAACTGTTTTTT.

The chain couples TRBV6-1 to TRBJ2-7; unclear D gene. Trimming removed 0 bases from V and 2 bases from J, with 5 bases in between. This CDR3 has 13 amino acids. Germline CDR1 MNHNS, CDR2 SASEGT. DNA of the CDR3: TGTGCCAGCAGTGAAGCCTACACCTACGAGCAGTACTTC. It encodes CASSEAYTYEQYF.

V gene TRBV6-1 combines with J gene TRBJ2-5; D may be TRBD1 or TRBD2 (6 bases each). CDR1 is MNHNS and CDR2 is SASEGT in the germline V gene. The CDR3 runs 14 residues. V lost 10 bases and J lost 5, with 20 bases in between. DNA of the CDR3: TGTGCCACCAAGGTATCGGGGGCCTCGGAGACCCAGTACTTC. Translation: CATKVSGASETQYF.

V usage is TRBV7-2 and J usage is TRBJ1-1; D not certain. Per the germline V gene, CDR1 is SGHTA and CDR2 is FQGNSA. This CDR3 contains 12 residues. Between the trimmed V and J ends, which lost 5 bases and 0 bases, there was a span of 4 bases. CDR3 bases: TGTGCCAGCAGCCAGATGAACACTGAAGCTTTCTTT. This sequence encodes CASSQMNTEAFF.

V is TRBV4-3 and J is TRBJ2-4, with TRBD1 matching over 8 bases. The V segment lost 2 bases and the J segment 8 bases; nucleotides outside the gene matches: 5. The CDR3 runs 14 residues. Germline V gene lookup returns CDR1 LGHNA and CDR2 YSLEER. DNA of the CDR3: TGCGCCAGCAGCCAAATGACAGGGGAAGACATTCAGTACTTC. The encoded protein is CASSQMTGEDIQYF.

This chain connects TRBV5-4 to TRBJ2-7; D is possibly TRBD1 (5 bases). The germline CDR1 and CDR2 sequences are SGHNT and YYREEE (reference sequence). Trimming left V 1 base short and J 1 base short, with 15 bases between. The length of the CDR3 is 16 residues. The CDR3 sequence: CASSLRSQGSSYEQYF. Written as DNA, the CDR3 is TGTGCCAGCAGCTTGCGATCGCAGGGAAGTTCCTACGAGCAGTACTTC.

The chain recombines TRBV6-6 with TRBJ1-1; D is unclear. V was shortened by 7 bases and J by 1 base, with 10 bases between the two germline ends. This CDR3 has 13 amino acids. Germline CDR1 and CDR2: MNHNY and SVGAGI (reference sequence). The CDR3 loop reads CASNSRWNTEAFF. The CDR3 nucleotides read TGTGCCAGCAATTCCCGGTGGAACACTGAAGCTTTCTTT.

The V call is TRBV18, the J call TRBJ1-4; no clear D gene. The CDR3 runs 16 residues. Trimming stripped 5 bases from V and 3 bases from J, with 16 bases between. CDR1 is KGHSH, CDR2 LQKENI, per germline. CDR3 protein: CASSITGISANEKLFF. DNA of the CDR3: TGTGCCAGCTCAATTACCGGGATTAGTGCTAATGAAAAACTGTTTTTT.

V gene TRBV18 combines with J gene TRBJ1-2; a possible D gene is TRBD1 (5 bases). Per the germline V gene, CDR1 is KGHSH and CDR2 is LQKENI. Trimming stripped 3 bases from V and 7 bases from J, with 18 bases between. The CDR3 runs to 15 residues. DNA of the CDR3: TGTGCCAGCTCACCCGATTTGGGGACGGTTGGTGGCTACACCTTC. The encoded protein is CASSPDLGTVGGYTF.